A selection of T cell receptor beta chains follows, all from one sample in a study of vaccination effects on CD4 cells after COVID-19. Sequencing used immunoSEQ multiplex PCR; TCRdb keeps in-frame clones, though not all of them. The repertoire holds around 50,000 clones, with around 70% as singletons. Antigens of these TCRs are unknown. Sequencing used CD4+ T cells from PBMCs cultured without peptide, obtained after COVID-19 vaccination. These receptor sequences come from a human donor who had a prior SARS-CoV-2 infection. Each CDR3 is given with its conserved first and last residue. The order of the fields is clone size, J gene, V gene, D gene, CDR3 protein, CDR3 DNA. D genes are given only for firm matches. Expanded clones get a size class; other rows say once, few or many, or leave the size out.

abundance: NA
j_gene: TRBJ1-1
v_gene: TRBV5-4
d_gene: NA
CDR3aa: CASSEGANTEAFF
CDR3nt: TGTGCCAGCAGCGAAGGGGCGAACACTGAAGCTTTCTTT

abundance: NA
j_gene: TRBJ2-6
v_gene: TRBV11-3
d_gene: NA
CDR3aa: CASSLARGLEANVLTF
CDR3nt: TGTGCCAGCAGCTTAGCACGAGGCTTGGAGGCCAACGTCCTGACTTTC

abundance: NA
j_gene: TRBJ2-7
v_gene: TRBV10-3
d_gene: NA
CDR3aa: CAIRGGYEQYF
CDR3nt: TGTGCCATCAGGGGGGGTTACGAGCAGTACTTC

abundance: NA
j_gene: TRBJ1-2
v_gene: TRBV6-1
d_gene: NA
CDR3aa: CASSEIAAMANFYTF
CDR3nt: TGTGCCAGCAGTGAAATTGCAGCCATGGCCAACTTCTACACCTTC

abundance: NA
j_gene: TRBJ2-1
v_gene: TRBV5-4
d_gene: NA
CDR3aa: CASSPRGINEQFF
CDR3nt: TGTGCCAGCAGCCCTCGTGGGATCAATGAGCAGTTCTTC

abundance: few
j_gene: TRBJ2-7
v_gene: TRBV5-4
d_gene: TRBD1
CDR3aa: CASSAPTGTEFSYEQYF
CDR3nt: TGTGCCAGCAGCGCCCCCACCGGGACAGAGTTTTCCTACGAGCAGTACTTC

abundance: NA
j_gene: TRBJ2-1
v_gene: TRBV19
d_gene: NA
CDR3aa: CASRRLSSWQNEQFF
CDR3nt: TGTGCCAGTAGACGACTTTCCTCATGGCAGAATGAGCAGTTCTTC

abundance: NA
j_gene: TRBJ1-1
v_gene: TRBV11-2
d_gene: NA
CDR3aa: CASSFLQGNTEAFF
CDR3nt: TGTGCCAGCAGCTTCTTACAGGGGAACACTGAAGCTTTCTTT

abundance: NA
j_gene: TRBJ1-1
v_gene: TRBV9
d_gene: NA
CDR3aa: CASSVDSNTEAFF
CDR3nt: TGTGCCAGCAGCGTAGACAGTAACACTGAAGCTTTCTTT

abundance: NA
j_gene: TRBJ2-3
v_gene: TRBV2
d_gene: TRBD2
CDR3aa: CASRAGAGGNTDTQYF
CDR3nt: TGTGCCAGCAGGGCAGGAGCGGGGGGCAACACAGATACGCAGTATTTT

abundance: NA
j_gene: TRBJ2-3
v_gene: TRBV7-3
d_gene: NA
CDR3aa: CASSLGTTDTQYF
CDR3nt: TGTGCCAGCAGCTTAGGCACGACAGATACGCAGTATTTT

abundance: few
j_gene: TRBJ2-1
v_gene: TRBV9
d_gene: NA
CDR3aa: CASSVNILEDEQFF
CDR3nt: TGTGCCAGCAGCGTGAACATCCTCGAGGATGAGCAGTTCTTC

abundance: NA
j_gene: TRBJ1-4
v_gene: TRBV5-1
d_gene: NA
CDR3aa: CASSLARGREKLFF
CDR3nt: TGCGCCAGCAGCTTGGCCAGGGGACGCGAAAAACTGTTTTTT

abundance: NA
j_gene: TRBJ2-5
v_gene: TRBV25-1
d_gene: NA
CDR3aa: CASSVAGQETQYF
CDR3nt: TGTGCCAGCAGTGTGGCAGGTCAAGAGACCCAGTACTTC

abundance: NA
j_gene: TRBJ2-3
v_gene: TRBV9
d_gene: TRBD2
CDR3aa: CASSFLAGGNTDTQYF
CDR3nt: TGTGCCAGCAGCTTCCTAGCGGGGGGGAACACAGATACGCAGTATTTT

abundance: NA
j_gene: TRBJ2-1
v_gene: TRBV18
d_gene: NA
CDR3aa: CASSRAERLDEQFF
CDR3nt: TGTGCCAGCTCACGGGCGGAGAGGTTGGATGAGCAGTTCTTC

abundance: NA
j_gene: TRBJ2-1
v_gene: TRBV4-1
d_gene: NA
CDR3aa: CASSQVTGSNEQFF
CDR3nt: TGCGCCAGCAGCCAAGTGACAGGTTCGAATGAGCAGTTCTTC

abundance: NA
j_gene: TRBJ1-1
v_gene: TRBV19
d_gene: NA
CDR3aa: CASSTPGTVNTEAFF
CDR3nt: TGTGCCAGTAGTACCCCCGGGACGGTGAACACTGAAGCTTTCTTT

abundance: NA
j_gene: TRBJ1-2
v_gene: TRBV18
d_gene: NA
CDR3aa: CASSEAGSSGYTF
CDR3nt: TGTGCCAGCTCAGAGGCAGGGTCTAGTGGCTACACCTTC

abundance: NA
j_gene: TRBJ2-2
v_gene: TRBV19
d_gene: NA
CDR3aa: CASSRGGAINTGELFF
CDR3nt: TGTGCCAGTAGTAGAGGGGGGGCTATAAACACCGGGGAGCTGTTTTTT

abundance: few
j_gene: TRBJ2-1
v_gene: TRBV4-2
d_gene: TRBD2
CDR3aa: CASSRTFSGGDDEQFF
CDR3nt: TGTGCCAGCAGCCGGACCTTTAGCGGGGGGGATGATGAGCAGTTCTTC

abundance: NA
j_gene: TRBJ1-2
v_gene: TRBV2
d_gene: NA
CDR3aa: CASNTATQNYGYTF
CDR3nt: TGTGCCAGCAATACAGCTACCCAAAACTATGGCTACACCTTC

abundance: NA
j_gene: TRBJ2-5
v_gene: TRBV27
d_gene: NA
CDR3aa: CASRPSSIQGPQETQYF
CDR3nt: TGTGCCAGCAGACCAAGTTCAATACAGGGCCCGCAAGAGACCCAGTACTTC

abundance: NA
j_gene: TRBJ2-1
v_gene: TRBV6-1
d_gene: NA
CDR3aa: CASSELAQSYNEQFF
CDR3nt: TGTGCCAGCAGTGAATTAGCTCAATCCTACAATGAGCAGTTCTTC

abundance: NA
j_gene: TRBJ2-6
v_gene: TRBV11-3
d_gene: TRBD1
CDR3aa: CASSTHRGRNGANVLTF
CDR3nt: TGTGCCAGCAGCACACACAGGGGGCGCAACGGGGCCAACGTCCTGACTTTC

abundance: few
j_gene: TRBJ1-6
v_gene: TRBV6-5
d_gene: NA
CDR3aa: CASSYSDSPLHF
CDR3nt: TGTGCCAGCAGTTATAGTGATTCACCCCTCCACTTT

abundance: few
j_gene: TRBJ1-2
v_gene: TRBV27
d_gene: NA
CDR3aa: CASSLDRHYGYTF
CDR3nt: TGTGCCAGCAGTTTAGACAGGCACTATGGCTACACCTTC

abundance: NA
j_gene: TRBJ2-1
v_gene: TRBV4-2
d_gene: TRBD2
CDR3aa: CASSRGLAGGPGNEQFF
CDR3nt: TGTGCCAGCAGCCGAGGACTAGCGGGAGGGCCGGGCAATGAGCAGTTCTTC

abundance: few
j_gene: TRBJ1-1
v_gene: TRBV30
d_gene: NA
CDR3aa: CAWSNVYTEAFF
CDR3nt: TGTGCCTGGAGTAACGTTTACACTGAAGCTTTCTTT

abundance: NA
j_gene: TRBJ2-7
v_gene: TRBV27
d_gene: TRBD2
CDR3aa: CASSETGLAGAGYEQYF
CDR3nt: TGTGCCAGCAGTGAAACCGGACTAGCGGGAGCCGGCTACGAGCAGTACTTC

abundance: NA
j_gene: TRBJ2-1
v_gene: TRBV9
d_gene: NA
CDR3aa: CASSVAGGPSYNEQFF
CDR3nt: TGTGCCAGCAGCGTCGCCGGGGGGCCCTCCTACAATGAGCAGTTCTTC

abundance: NA
j_gene: TRBJ2-3
v_gene: TRBV19
d_gene: NA
CDR3aa: CASSMGQVYTDTQYF
CDR3nt: TGTGCCAGTAGTATGGGGCAGGTGTACACAGATACGCAGTATTTT

abundance: NA
j_gene: TRBJ1-2
v_gene: TRBV4-3
d_gene: TRBD1
CDR3aa: CASSQKGQPGVYGYTF
CDR3nt: TGCGCCAGCAGCCAAAAGGGACAGCCTGGGGTCTATGGCTACACCTTC

abundance: NA
j_gene: TRBJ2-1
v_gene: TRBV2
d_gene: NA
CDR3aa: CASRESRVGEQFF
CDR3nt: TGTGCCAGCAGAGAATCCAGGGTTGGTGAGCAGTTCTTC

abundance: NA
j_gene: TRBJ2-3
v_gene: TRBV9
d_gene: NA
CDR3aa: CASSSTGVDTQYF
CDR3nt: TGTGCCAGCAGCTCAACCGGCGTGGATACGCAGTATTTT

abundance: NA
j_gene: TRBJ2-2
v_gene: TRBV19
d_gene: NA
CDR3aa: CASSMRGDSRGRGELFF
CDR3nt: TGTGCCAGTAGTATGAGGGGGGACAGCCGAGGTCGTGGGGAGCTGTTTTTT

abundance: NA
j_gene: TRBJ2-2
v_gene: TRBV5-5
d_gene: NA
CDR3aa: CASSLRVQGRTNTGELFF
CDR3nt: TGTGCCAGCAGCTTGAGGGTCCAGGGGAGGACGAACACCGGGGAGCTGTTTTTT

abundance: NA
j_gene: TRBJ2-7
v_gene: TRBV9
d_gene: NA
CDR3aa: CASSVGGQDYYEQYF
CDR3nt: TGTGCCAGCAGCGTAGGAGGGCAGGACTATTACGAGCAGTACTTC

abundance: NA
j_gene: TRBJ1-1
v_gene: TRBV7-9
d_gene: NA
CDR3aa: CASSKDLATEAFF
CDR3nt: TGTGCCAGCAGCAAGGACCTGGCCACTGAAGCTTTCTTT

abundance: once
j_gene: TRBJ2-3
v_gene: TRBV7-8
d_gene: NA
CDR3aa: CASSLEGRGDTQYF
CDR3nt: TGTGCCAGCAGCTTAGAGGGTCGAGGGGATACGCAGTATTTT

abundance: NA
j_gene: TRBJ2-1
v_gene: TRBV25-1
d_gene: NA
CDR3aa: CASSESPAYNEQFF
CDR3nt: TGTGCCAGCAGTGAATCCCCTGCTTACAATGAGCAGTTCTTC

abundance: NA
j_gene: TRBJ2-3
v_gene: TRBV7-8
d_gene: TRBD2
CDR3aa: CASSAARLAQNKYF
CDR3nt: TGTGCCAGCAGCGCGGCACGACTAGCCCAAAATAAGTATTTT

abundance: NA
j_gene: TRBJ2-1
v_gene: TRBV5-4
d_gene: NA
CDR3aa: CASSWKAGADNEQFF
CDR3nt: TGTGCCAGCAGCTGGAAGGCTGGGGCTGACAATGAGCAGTTCTTC

abundance: few
j_gene: TRBJ2-3
v_gene: TRBV5-1
d_gene: TRBD2
CDR3aa: CASGGLAGEDTQYF
CDR3nt: TGCGCCAGCGGGGGACTAGCGGGGGAAGATACGCAGTATTTT

abundance: NA
j_gene: TRBJ2-2
v_gene: TRBV7-3
d_gene: NA
CDR3aa: CASSLNIAGELFF
CDR3nt: TGTGCCAGCAGCTTAAATATCGCCGGGGAGCTGTTTTTT